This T cell receptor (beta chain) was sequenced for a study of shared clonotypes between healthy human individuals (dated by TCRdb to 2018 to 2020). In the study overall: A few men and two women, aged 18 to 49 years, made up the cohort. Libraries were prepared and TCR repertoires were sequenced by different laboratories using diverse techniques, in order to increase sequencing depth and limit assay-specific biases. For each donor, three plates each were used for CD4 naive and CD4 memory, two plates were used for CD8 naive, and one plate was used for CD8 memory. Per donor, leukapheresis produced somewhere between about 0.9 and 10 billion PBMCs. To estimate repertoire size and how much clonotype sharing occurs between individuals, the study deeply sequenced the blood TCR repertoires of five or six healthy adults.

V and J are truncated by 0 bases and 1 base respectively, leaving an intervening sequence of 13 bases. From cysteine to phenylalanine, the CDR3 is 16 amino acids long. Only the CDR3 DNA stays, 48 bases, in frame from base 1. From the germline V gene, CDR1 is SGHDT and CDR2 is YYEEEE. About this clone itself: Its recognized antigen is unknown. It has no much larger one-base neighbor in the sample; base qualities were not kept.

Findings and caveats that apply to the study as a whole: Estimated clonotype richness was generally larger for naive than for memory subsets. Rarefaction of sorted-subset datasets indicated incomplete sequencing despite the large sequencing depth. Pairwise subsampling led to the expectation that sequencing depth would affect the degree of clonotype sharing among donors. About 4.5% of naive CD4, around 4% of naive CD8, approximately 2% of memory CD4, and 0.4% of memory CD8 clonotypes were shared across several donors. Only blood was sampled, and tissue TCR repertoires likely differ from those in blood. The small number of donors limited the genetic and exposure-history diversity represented. Clonotypes shared by all four sorted-subset donors showed higher generation probabilities than non-shared clonotypes.

TCR CDR3 regions were amplified from genomic DNA by multiplex PCR using the deep immunoSEQ assay. Genomic DNA extracted from each cell subset was distributed evenly over all wells of several immunoSEQ 96-well plates, and each plate served as one replicate. Each replicate PCR for sorted subsets received around 210 ng genomic DNA, equal to about 29,000 T cell genomes. Purified libraries were measured with a Qubit 3.0 fluorometer, size-checked on a Bioanalyzer 2100, and measured again with the KAPA Library Quantification kit. A separate single-read 150-cycle Illumina NextSeq 550 flow cell was used to sequence each immunoSEQ 96-well plate. As for the original processing: The immunoSEQ output contained only junctional sequences without quality scores, so filtering could not match that applied to full-length reads. To assign V/J genes and CDR3, sequences were annotated using PyIR, a Python wrapper for IgBLAST v1.9, with IMGT germline references. Reads with weak V/J assignments (E-value above 1e-6), missing CDR3, stop codons, out-of-frame junctions, or ambiguous translated residues were removed. V3J clonotypes were defined by identical inferred V gene, J gene, and CDR3 amino acid sequence. The percentage overlap between two repertoires was calculated by dividing the number of shared unique clonotypes by the size of the smaller repertoire. Three approaches were used to assess repertoire richness: RTK rarefaction, the Chao1 estimator, and Recon v2.1 estimates of unobserved clonotypes. Generation probabilities were computed with OLGA for all TCRbeta clonotypes obtained by the gDNA method from several donors. TCRdb took over this immuneACCESS table, retaining in-frame rearrangements with V and J assigned. Such tables are incomplete; in checked studies, under half of the missing clones stem from an unresolved V gene, and the remainder is unexplained. That table is the source of V, J and clone size, and D and trimming were worked out from the DNA. Across this sample there are around 2,000,000 clones, with 95% seen only once. Clones ranked in the top ten supply 0.1% to 0.15% of the sample.

The donors were healthy, HIV-negative adults with no recently reported acute infections or vaccinations. Only Caucasian adults living in Nashville, Tennessee, USA were represented among the donors. CD4+ T cells were enriched through magnetic negative selection, after which naive cells were positively selected on CD45RA and the remaining negative fraction served as the memory subset. Blood was collected by leukapheresis, and PBMCs were isolated by Ficoll-Histopaque density gradient centrifugation and then cryopreserved in liquid nitrogen vapor phase. Analytical flow cytometry was used to check the purity and quantity of every magnetically sorted T cell population. Genomic DNA was isolated from every sorted fraction and measured by UV absorbance on a Nanodrop 2000c.

The sequence links TRBV5-6 to TRBJ2-5, with the D gene call left open. Sequenced sample: naive CD4+ T cells sorted from blood. The sample's cell subset or site, from its label and the paper: CD45RA+ positively selected. This sequence originates from a man younger than 30 in good health. CDR3 protein: CASSLGIDWTQETQYF. The nucleotide sequence reads as follows: TGTGCCAGCAGCTTGGGGATCGACTGGACCCAAGAGACCCAGTACTTC.